The T cell receptor beta chain described here comes from a study of cytomegalovirus exposure and HLA in healthy donors. CDR1 is MRHNA, CDR2 SNTAGT, per germline. CDR3 length: 15 amino acids. The junction had 4 bases not matched to a gene; V was cut back by 2 bases and J by 3 bases. On this clone itself: Its antigen is as yet unknown.

The primer mix had 60 Vbeta and 13 Jbeta primers. Profiling relied on immunoSEQ multiplex PCR, and the TCRdb table lists in-frame clones only, not all of them. The sample has around 110,000 clones, about 79% seen once. These donors counted as nominally healthy when sampled, but unrecorded immune exposures were likely. Broader study findings: With DRB1 most and HLA-C fewest, TCR association rates differed between HLA loci in a later analysis. For TCR beta chains, V- and J-gene trimming was later linked to a missense DCLRE1C variant. Confirmation in vitro established that a few CMV-associated chains were specific for CMV antigens.

Material for sequencing was PBMCs. The TCR comes from a man between 25 and 39 years old in good health and CMV-seropositive. The rearrangement links TRBV6-4 to TRBJ2-1; TRBD2 agrees at 7 bases. This CDR3 is CASSDLGGGYNEQFF. In DNA form, the CDR3 reads TGTGCCAGCAGTGACCTTGGCGGGGGCTACAATGAGCAGTTCTTC.